Each of the 28 T cell receptor beta chains below was sequenced from the same sample in a study of Ad26.COV2.S vaccination and SARS-CoV-2 variants. Treatment given: roughly 19 received Ad26.COV2.S at low or high dose, single or two shots; about 5 received placebo; per-sample allocation not given. Material that was analyzed had been drawn on day 63 after the first vaccine or placebo injection. Generated by immunoSEQ multiplex PCR, the TCRdb table keeps only in-frame clones and is missing some. In the table there are about 680,000 clones, approximately 88% of which are singletons. The sequencing used peripheral blood, collected in a trial of Ad26.COV2.S vaccine versus placebo. These receptors originate from a person aged 18-65 years who received the Ad26.COV2.S COVID-19 vaccine or a placebo.

The chain combines TRBV30 with TRBJ2-5; no clear D gene. The CDR3 covers 11 residues. Germline CDR1 GTSNPN, CDR2 SVGIG (reference sequence). Between the trimmed V and J ends, which lost 1 base and 4 bases, there was a span of 4 bases. CDR3 residues: CAWSEPETQYF. The DNA of the CDR3 is TGTGCCTGGAGTGAGCCAGAGACCCAGTACTTC. Full variable domain (missing parts from reference TRBV30 and TRBJ2-5): SQTIHQWPATLVQPVGSPLSLECTVEGTSNPNLYWYRQAAGRGLQLLFYSVGIGQISSEVPQNLSASRPQDRQFILSSKKLLLSDSGFYLCAWSEPETQYFGPGTRLLVL.

The chain has TRBV18 and TRBJ2-5, with TRBD2 matching over 10 bases. V shed 1 base and J 2 bases; nucleotides not matched to a gene: 7. The CDR3 extends over 17 amino acids. Germline loops: CDR1 KGHSH, CDR2 LQKENI. CDR3 DNA: TGTGCCAGCTCACCACAGAGGATAGCGGGAGGACAAGAGACCCAGTACTTC. Amino acid sequence: CASSPQRIAGGQETQYF.

This clone has a handful of counts. The rearrangement joins TRBV3-1 (or the pseudogene TRBV3-2) to TRBJ1-2; tentative D call: TRBD1 (5 bases). Trimming took 4 bases from V and 11 from J, leaving 11 bases between them. Germline CDR1 reads LGHDT; CDR2 reads YNNKEL (reference sequence). The CDR3 is made up of 11 amino acids. CDR3 sequence (DNA): TGTGCCAGCAGCCTTTTCGACAGTTACACCTTC. Translated, it gives CASSLFDSYTF.

CDR3 region: CASSFTGPNTEAFF. The DNA of the CDR3 is TGCGCCAGCAGCTTTACAGGGCCGAACACTGAAGCTTTCTTT. The J gene is TRBJ1-1, the V gene TRBV5-1; TRBD1 is a possible D gene (6 bases). CDR1 SGHRS and CDR2 YFSETQ come from the germline V gene. This CDR3 has 14 residues. Trimming removed 2 bases at V and 1 base at J, with 9 bases between.

This sequence joins TRBV6-5 and TRBJ1-2; D not resolved. Trimming pared 0 bases from V and 5 bases from J, leaving 7 bases between. This CDR3 comprises 13 residues. Per germline, CDR1 MNHEY and CDR2 SVGAGI. For the CDR3, the DNA is TGTGCCAGCAGTTACTCGAAGCAGTATGGCTACACCTTC. Translating it yields CASSYSKQYGYTF.

A word on this clone: The junction and the germline gene differ at one end; a read error may be behind it. The chain is built from TRBV5-6 and TRBJ1-1; D is unclear. CDR3 length: 11 residues. In germline, CDR1 is SGHDT, CDR2 YYEEEE. The CDR3 reads CSSSLNTEAFF. DNA of the CDR3: TGTTCCAGCAGCTTGAACACTGAAGCTTTCTTT.

This chain uses TRBV12-3 or TRBV12-4 with TRBJ1-2; 7 bases fit TRBD1. The CDR3 is 13 amino acids. V shed 8 bases, J shed 4 bases, and the junction held 7 bases outside the gene matches. The CDR3 nucleotides read TGTGCCAGCCTGCGAGGGGGCCGCTATGGCTACACCTTC. Its protein product is CASLRGGRYGYTF.

The chain carries TRBV10-3 and TRBJ2-3; the match to TRBD2 covers 9 bases. In germline, CDR1 is ENHRY, CDR2 SYGVKD. V trimming: 2 bases; J trimming: 0 bases; junction bases outside the gene matches: 3. This CDR3 is 16 amino acids long. CDR3 DNA: TGTGCCATCAGTGAGGTGACTAGCGGAAGCACAGATACGCAGTATTTT. Translating it yields CAISEVTSGSTDTQYF.

This chain joins TRBV7-9 and TRBJ2-3; TRBD1 matches at 11 bases. J was trimmed by 8 bases and V by 4 bases; bases with no gene match: 5. Germline values: CDR1 SEHNR, CDR2 FQNEAQ (reference sequence). This CDR3 contains 14 residues. The CDR3 coding sequence is TGTGCCAGCAGCTACGGGACAGGGGGGATTACGCAGTATTTT. Amino acid sequence: CASSYGTGGITQYF. Full variable domain (remainder filled in from reference TRBV7-9 and TRBJ2-3): DTGVSQNPRHKITKRGQNVTFRCDPISEHNRLYWYRQTLGQGPEFLTYFQNEAQLEKSRLLSDRFSAERPKGSFSTLEIQRTEQGDSAMYLCASSYGTGGITQYFGPGTRLTVL.

The gene calls are TRBV5-1 and TRBJ1-1; D remains ambiguous. CDR3 length equals 15 residues. The V and J ends lost 0 bases and 0 bases respectively, with 9 bases between them. Looked up from germline, CDR1 is SGHRS and CDR2 is YFSETQ. The CDR3 DNA reads as TGCGCCAGCAGCTTGGCCGTGTCCATGAACACTGAAGCTTTCTTT. It codes for CASSLAVSMNTEAFF.

V usage is TRBV4-3 and J usage is TRBJ2-2, with D perhaps matching TRBD1 (6 bases). Looked up from germline, CDR1 is LGHNA and CDR2 is YSLEER. The CDR3 is 15 residues long. V was trimmed by 1 base and J by 5 bases, leaving 11 bases between them. This CDR3 reads CASSQGQGWTGELFF. The DNA for the CDR3 is TGCGCCAGCAGCCAAGGGCAGGGGTGGACCGGGGAGCTGTTTTTT.

The chain links TRBV7-2 to TRBJ2-2, with unresolved D. Germline CDR1 and CDR2: SGHTA and FQGNSA. The CDR3 spans 14 residues. With 5 bases removed from V and 3 bases from J, the gap between germline ends came to 10 bases. For the CDR3, the DNA is TGTGCCAGCAGCCCCTCTAGATACACCGGGGAGCTGTTTTTT. Translation gives CASSPSRYTGELFF.

V and J are TRBV7-6 and TRBJ2-2; 11 bases map to TRBD2. CDR1 and CDR2 from the germline V gene are SGHVS and FNYEAQ. Losses at the gene ends were 4 bases for V and 1 base for J; bases not matched to a gene: 8. The CDR3 sequence is 18 residues long. CDR3 DNA sequence: TGTGCCAGCAGCTACCCGACTAGCGGGGAAAGGAACACCGGGGAGCTGTTTTTT. Translating it yields CASSYPTSGERNTGELFF. The entire variable domain, with the rest obtained from reference TRBV7-6 and TRBJ2-2, is as follows: GAGVSQSPRYKVTKRGQDVALRCDPISGHVSLYWYRQALGQGPEFLTYFNYEAQQDKSGLPNDRFSAERPEGSISTLTIQRTEQRDSAMYRCASSYPTSGERNTGELFFGEGSRLTVL.

The chain recombines TRBV2 with TRBJ1-6; D is ambiguous. This CDR3 is built from 14 residues. The germline V and J ends were trimmed by 6 bases and 7 bases, with 13 bases remaining between them. Looked up from germline, CDR1 is SNHLY and CDR2 is FYNNEI. CDR3 sequence: CASRLDAWNSPLHF. For the CDR3, the DNA is TGTGCCAGCAGGCTTGACGCCTGGAATTCACCCCTCCACTTT.

There are a few counts of this clone. This rearrangement joins TRBV7-8 to TRBJ2-2; a weak D match, TRBD2 (5 bases). There are 16 residues in the CDR3. Trimming took 1 base from V and 4 from J, leaving 13 bases between them. The germline V gene encodes CDR1 SGHVS and CDR2 FQNEAQ. CDR3 sequence: CASSLVEGWGTGELFF. The CDR3 region has the DNA TGTGCCAGCAGCTTAGTAGAGGGCTGGGGCACCGGGGAGCTGTTTTTT.

This clone was seen a handful of times. V is TRBV27 and J is TRBJ1-5; 9 positions match TRBD1. There are 14 residues in the CDR3. Germline CDR1 is MNHEY and CDR2 is SMNVEV (reference sequence). V shed 6 bases, J shed 2 bases, and the junction held 2 bases outside the gene matches. The CDR3 DNA is TGTGCCAGCAGCGGGACAGGGCGCAATCAGCCCCAGCATTTT. Amino acid sequence: CASSGTGRNQPQHF.

The rearrangement links TRBV7-9 to TRBJ2-5; D ambiguous. Germline-derived CDR1 and CDR2 are SEHNR and FQNEAQ (reference sequence). V was cut by 1 base and J by 5 bases, with 8 bases left in between. This CDR3 comprises 13 residues. Here the CDR3 DNA reads TGTGCCAGCAGCTTAGTGGTCGCGGAGACCCAGTACTTC. The encoded protein is CASSLVVAETQYF.

The V call is TRBV14, the J call TRBJ2-1; 11 positions match TRBD2. Germline-derived CDR1 and CDR2 are SGHDN and FVKESK. V was clipped by 0 bases and J by 7 bases; unmatched bases: 8. The CDR3 is 17 amino acids. The CDR3 bases are TGTGCCAGCAGCCAAGAGATAGCGGGAGGGCCTATTAATGAGCAGTTCTTC. Residues: CASSQEIAGGPINEQFF.

The chain is built from TRBV5-1 and TRBJ2-5, with 10 bases fitting TRBD2. The trim removed 1 base at V and 4 bases at J, leaving 10 bases unmatched. This CDR3 is 17 amino acids long. Germline CDR1 is SGHRS and CDR2 is YFSETQ. The CDR3 region is CASSLLGLAGEGETQYF. In nucleotides, the CDR3 is TGCGCCAGCAGCTTGCTTGGGCTAGCGGGGGAAGGAGAGACCCAGTACTTC.

This clone was detected only a few times. For the CDR3, the DNA is TGTGCCAGCAGCTCTTTAGGGACGTCTTACGAGCAGTACTTC. It specifies CASSSLGTSYEQYF. The gene calls are TRBV7-9 and TRBJ2-7; D may match TRBD1 or TRBD2 (5 bases each). V lost 4 bases, J lost 4 bases, and 14 bases lay in between. CDR3 length: 14 amino acids. The germline V gene encodes CDR1 SEHNR and CDR2 FQNEAQ (reference sequence).

This clone was detected once. This chain joins TRBV4-3 and TRBJ2-7; 7 bases are a match to TRBD2. Germline assignment: CDR1 LGHNA and CDR2 YSLEER. The CDR3 has 14 residues. The trim removed 4 bases at V and 5 bases at J, leaving 8 bases unmatched. CDR3 in DNA: TGCGCCAGCAGCCCCCGGGGAGGGAAGGACGAGCAGTACTTC. Translated, it gives CASSPRGGKDEQYF.

As concerns this clone: The same CDR3 can be traced to other DNA sequences in this sample. The chain carries TRBV7-2 and TRBJ1-1; D remains ambiguous. Trimming left V 3 bases short and J 4 bases short, with 6 bases between. Germline CDR1 is SGHTA and CDR2 is FQGNSA. The CDR3 contains 12 residues. Here the CDR3 reads CASSLRGTEAFF. CDR3 bases: TGTGCCAGCAGCTTGCGGGGCACTGAAGCTTTCTTT.

This chain connects TRBV15 to TRBJ1-2, with D unresolved. The CDR3 totals 14 residues. Looked up from germline, CDR1 is LNHNV and CDR2 is YYDKDF (reference sequence). The ends were cut back, 1 base at V and 6 bases at J, with 12 bases in the middle. In nucleotides, the CDR3 is TGTGCCACCAGCAGAGGCCCTACTGGTAATGGCTACACCTTC. It encodes CATSRGPTGNGYTF.

The chain couples TRBV4-2 to TRBJ2-7; TRBD1 aligns across 7 bases. The V gene end was trimmed by 0 bases and the J gene end by 4 bases; junction bases not matched to a gene: 15. CDR1 is LGHNA, CDR2 YNFKEQ, per germline. This CDR3 spans 18 amino acids. The CDR3 nucleotides are TGTGCCAGCAGCCAAGACCGAACCACCGGGACAGTAAGATACGAGCAGTACTTC. It yields the protein CASSQDRTTGTVRYEQYF.

The chain has TRBV7-3 and TRBJ1-2; D might be TRBD1 (6 bases). The CDR3 covers 13 residues. Germline V gene lookup returns CDR1 SGHTA and CDR2 FQGTGA. V was pared by 5 bases and J by 6 bases, with 13 bases between. This CDR3 reads CASSRTALDGYTF. For the CDR3, the DNA is TGTGCCAGCAGCCGGACAGCTCTCGATGGCTACACCTTC.

The V and J genes are TRBV24-1 and TRBJ2-2; 9 bases fit TRBD2. Unmatched junction bases numbered 1, after V lost 6 bases and J lost 3 bases. The germline gives CDR1 KGHDR, CDR2 SFDVKD. CDR3 size: 14 residues. The CDR3 loop is CATSPSGDTGELFF. In DNA form, the CDR3 reads TGTGCCACCAGTCCTAGCGGGGACACCGGGGAGCTGTTTTTT.

The CDR3 nucleotides are TGTGCCAGCAGTGACAGTACAGGGAATAGCAATCAGCCCCAGCATTTT. Translation gives CASSDSTGNSNQPQHF. The chain uses TRBV25-1 and TRBJ1-5, with D tentatively TRBD1 (6 bases). Trimming shortened V by 3 bases and J by 0 bases, and 12 bases separated the two germline ends. Germline V CDR1 and CDR2: MGHDK, SYGVNS. This CDR3 is 16 amino acids long.

This chain links TRBV19 with TRBJ1-1, with no clear D. Germline CDR1 LNHDA, CDR2 SQIVND (reference sequence). This CDR3 spans 13 amino acids. V lost 5 bases and J 0 bases, leaving 7 bases between the germline ends. The chain's CDR3 is CASSSQMNTEAFF. The CDR3 nucleotides are TGTGCCAGTAGTTCCCAAATGAACACTGAAGCTTTCTTT.